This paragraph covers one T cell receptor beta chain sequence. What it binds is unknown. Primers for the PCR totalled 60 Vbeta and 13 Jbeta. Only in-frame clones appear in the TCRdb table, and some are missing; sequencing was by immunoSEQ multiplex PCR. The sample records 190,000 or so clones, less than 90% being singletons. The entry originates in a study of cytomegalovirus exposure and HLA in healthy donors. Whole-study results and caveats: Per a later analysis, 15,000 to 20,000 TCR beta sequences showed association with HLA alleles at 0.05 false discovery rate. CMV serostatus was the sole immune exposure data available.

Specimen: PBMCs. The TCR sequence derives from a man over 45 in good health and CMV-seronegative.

The CDR3 region has the DNA TGTGCCAGCAGCTCAAGGGGGGGGGAGTTGAACACCGGGGAGCTGTTTTTT. This sequence encodes CASSSRGGELNTGELFF. V is TRBV7-3 and J is TRBJ2-2; D may be TRBD2 (7 bases). The V gene's germline CDR1 is SGHTA and CDR2 FQGTGA. The CDR3 runs to 17 residues. The ends were cut back, 4 bases at V and 1 base at J, with 16 bases in the middle.